The 24 T cell receptor beta chains listed next were all sequenced from one sample in a study of shared clonotypes between healthy human individuals. Measured with immunoSEQ multiplex PCR; TCRdb has only the in-frame clones, and not every one. The sample has fewer than 3 million clones, 92% seen once. Sequenced material: naive CD4+ T cells from PBMCs. Subset meaning: CD45RA+ positively selected. The receptors here all came from a man aged 18 to 30 in good health. Some clones in this sample may be carry-over from other donors' samples.

This clone has a single count. The rearrangement links TRBV5-6 to TRBJ1-1; 8 bases line up with TRBD1. Germline-derived CDR1 and CDR2 are SGHDT and YYEEEE. J gave up 5 bases and V 0 bases, and 6 bases lay outside the gene matches. The CDR3 loop spans 15 amino acids. CDR3 sequence reads: CASSLAGRGRTEAFF. In DNA, the CDR3 is TGTGCCAGCAGCTTGGCCGGCAGGGGGCGAACTGAAGCTTTCTTT.

This clone was picked up one time. The chain employs TRBV7-2 and TRBJ2-1, with D possibly called TRBD1 or TRBD2 (5 bases each). The V end lost 2 bases, the J end lost 4 bases, and 12 bases lay between the germline ends. There are 15 residues in the CDR3. The germline V gene encodes CDR1 SGHTA and CDR2 FQGNSA. This chain's CDR3 is CASSLLGPPYNEQFF. In nucleotides, the CDR3 is TGTGCCAGCAGCTTATTGGGACCACCATACAATGAGCAGTTCTTC.

This chain uses TRBV19 with TRBJ1-2; TRBD1 aligns across 11 bases. This CDR3 is built from 15 residues. From germline, CDR1 is LNHDA and CDR2 SQIVND (reference sequence). J lost 5 bases, V lost 6 bases, and 8 bases had no gene match. Here the CDR3 DNA reads TGTGCCAGTAGGCCGAGGACAGGGGGCGGGTATGGCTACACCTTC. This translates into CASRPRTGGGYGYTF.

CDR3: CASSLDPTDTQYF. The CDR3 bases are TGTGCCAGCAGTTTAGACCCCACAGATACGCAGTATTTT. This sequence joins TRBV6-5 and TRBJ2-3, with D unresolved. This CDR3 comprises 13 residues. CDR1 is MNHEY, CDR2 SVGAGI, per germline. V was clipped by 4 bases and J by 2 bases, with 7 bases between them.

Remarks on this clone: Other DNA sequences in the same sample also yield this CDR3. The chain combines TRBV19 with TRBJ2-7, with D unresolved. This CDR3 region has 12 residues. Looked up from germline, CDR1 is LNHDA and CDR2 is SQIVND (reference sequence). The V end was cut by 6 bases, the J end by 6 bases, with 12 bases between. The CDR3 coding sequence is TGTGCCAGTAGCATTCTGGGCGGCGAGCAGTACTTC. This encodes CASSILGGEQYF.

This clone was recorded only once. The rearrangement links TRBV14 to TRBJ2-3; perhaps TRBD2 as D (6 bases). Germline values: CDR1 SGHDN, CDR2 FVKESK. The CDR3 spans 17 residues. The V and J ends lost 0 bases and 3 bases respectively, with 16 bases between them. The CDR3 loop reads CASSQDRGGIATDTQYF. Written as DNA, the CDR3 is TGTGCCAGCAGCCAAGATCGGGGCGGGATCGCGACAGATACGCAGTATTTT.

This chain connects TRBV28 to TRBJ2-1, with 12 bases lining up with TRBD1. The ends lost 6 bases at V and 8 bases at J; junction bases unmatched: 14. The CDR3 totals 17 residues. Germline lookup yields CDR1 MDHEN and CDR2 SYDVKM. The CDR3 bases are TGTGCCAGCAGGCCAAGGCTTGGGACAGGGGGCTTGGATGAGCAGTTCTTC. Protein: CASRPRLGTGGLDEQFF.

There are a few counts of this clone. CDR3 protein: CATGTGSTEAFF. The CDR3 coding sequence is TGTGCCACCGGGACAGGGAGCACTGAAGCTTTCTTT. V is TRBV28 and J is TRBJ1-1, with TRBD1 identical over 9 bases. Trimming at V came to 10 bases and at J to 4 bases, leaving 4 bases not matched to a gene. CDR3 size: 12 residues. In germline, CDR1 is MDHEN, CDR2 SYDVKM.

Of note for this clone: Additional DNA sequences in this sample encode the identical CDR3. The chain recombines TRBV18 with TRBJ2-5, with a weak D call TRBD1 (6 bases). The V end lost 1 base, the J end lost 4 bases, and 10 bases lay between the germline ends. CDR3 size: 14 residues. Germline loops: CDR1 KGHSH, CDR2 LQKENI. As DNA, the CDR3 is TGTGCCAGCTCACCACGAACAGGGCGAGAGACCCAGTACTTC. It specifies CASSPRTGRETQYF.

The V and J genes are TRBV2 and TRBJ2-1; D might be TRBD2 (7 bases). The V end lost 7 bases, the J end lost 4 bases, and 20 bases lay between the germline ends. The CDR3 has 16 amino acids. The germline V gene encodes CDR1 SNHLY and CDR2 FYNNEI. CDR3 nucleotides: TGTGCCAGCATCAGGGGAGGGTCCCAAAGGTACAATGAGCAGTTCTTC. It is translated as CASIRGGSQRYNEQFF.

The rearrangement joins TRBV7-2 to TRBJ2-3; no firm D call. The germline V and J ends were trimmed by 10 bases and 15 bases, with 14 bases remaining between them. The CDR3 consists of 9 residues. CDR1 is SGHTA and CDR2 is FQGNSA in the germline V gene. CDR3 region: CATQLEEYF. The CDR3, as DNA: TGTGCCACCCAGCTTGAGGAATATTTT.

The chain couples TRBV4-2 to TRBJ2-6; possibly TRBD1 for D (6 bases). Trimming left V 0 bases short and J 0 bases short, with 18 bases between. Germline V gene sequence: CDR1 LGHNA, CDR2 YNFKEQ. There are 20 residues in the CDR3. The CDR3 reads CASSQDRQGRGYSGANVLTF. The CDR3 nucleotides read TGTGCCAGCAGCCAAGATAGGCAAGGCAGGGGATACTCTGGGGCCAACGTCCTGACTTTC.

As for this clone: Other DNA sequences in this specimen translate into the identical CDR3. The chain links TRBV29-1 to TRBJ1-1; possible D gene TRBD1, 5 bases. The germline V gene encodes CDR1 SQVTM and CDR2 ANQGSEA. This CDR3 is built from 13 residues. V lost 4 bases and J lost 0, with 9 bases in between. The DNA of the CDR3 is TGCAGCGTTGCGGGACTTATGAACACTGAAGCTTTCTTT. Protein product: CSVAGLMNTEAFF.

The V call is TRBV7-3, the J call TRBJ2-1; the D gene could be TRBD1 or TRBD2 (6 bases each). The ends were cut back, 0 bases at V and 8 bases at J, with 11 bases in the middle. The CDR3 runs to 14 residues. The V gene's germline CDR1 is SGHTA and CDR2 FQGTGA. The CDR3 nucleotides read TGTGCCAGCAGCTTAACACCCGGGGGCTATGAGCAGTTCTTC. Its translation: CASSLTPGGYEQFF.

The genes are TRBV28 and TRBJ1-2; TRBD1 might be the D (6 bases). The CDR3 covers 14 residues. V lost 1 base and J lost 4, with 10 bases in between. In germline, CDR1 is MDHEN, CDR2 SYDVKM. The CDR3 nucleotides are TGTGCCAGCAGTTTATCCTTAGGGGGCTATGGCTACACCTTC. It specifies CASSLSLGGYGYTF.

V usage is TRBV6-1 and J usage is TRBJ1-2; 8 nucleotides align to TRBD1. Trimming took 6 bases from V and 4 from J; bases not matched to a gene: 10. The CDR3 has 15 residues. The germline V gene has CDR1 MNHNS and CDR2 SASEGT. CDR3 sequence reads: CASSQPGQGPYGYTF. The DNA of the CDR3 is TGTGCCAGCAGCCAACCCGGACAGGGCCCCTATGGCTACACCTTC.

The chain uses TRBV27 and TRBJ2-5; 10 positions match TRBD2. The junction had 8 bases not matched to a gene; V was cut back by 5 bases and J by 5 bases. Germline CDR1 and CDR2: MNHEY and SMNVEV (reference sequence). The CDR3 contains 15 residues. For the CDR3, the DNA is TGTGCCAGCAGTCGACTAGCGGGTGCTTCGGAGACCCAGTACTTC. This gives the protein CASSRLAGASETQYF.

V is TRBV5-1 and J is TRBJ2-7; 12 bases map to TRBD2. The length of the CDR3 is 14 residues. Germline CDR1 and CDR2: SGHRS and YFSETQ. V was clipped by 4 bases and J by 3 bases; unmatched bases: 2. The CDR3 bases are TGCGCCAGCAGCAGGACTAGCGGGGTCTACGAGCAGTACTTC. Translating it yields CASSRTSGVYEQYF. The full variable domain, rest sourced from reference TRBV5-1 and TRBJ2-7, is KAGVTQTPRYLIKTRGQQVTLSCSPISGHRSVSWYQQTPGQGLQFLFEYFSETQRNKGNFPGRFSGRQFSNSRSEMNVSTLELGDSALYLCASSRTSGVYEQYFGPGTRLTVT.

The V and J genes are TRBV2 and TRBJ2-5; D is unresolved. Germline CDR1 SNHLY, CDR2 FYNNEI. The CDR3 is 12 residues long. V shed 9 bases and J shed 0 bases, with 8 bases lying between them. CDR3 nucleotide sequence: TGTGCCAGATCTACCAACCAAGAGACCCAGTACTTC. Amino acid sequence: CARSTNQETQYF.

The V gene is TRBV2, the J gene TRBJ1-4; D call uncertain. CDR3 length: 18 residues. CDR1 and CDR2 from the germline V gene are SNHLY and FYNNEI. V lost 7 bases, J lost 3 bases, and 24 bases lay in between. CDR3 protein: CASTLESGSWLSNEKLFF. The CDR3 nucleotides are TGTGCCAGCACTCTGGAATCCGGGTCTTGGCTTTCTAATGAAAAACTGTTTTTT. Full variable domain (remainder filled in from reference TRBV2 and TRBJ1-4): EPEVTQTPSHQVTQMGQEVILRCVPISNHLYFYWYRQILGQKVEFLVSFYNNEISEKSEIFDDQFSVERPDGSNFTLKIRSTKLEDSAMYFCASTLESGSWLSNEKLFFGSGTQLSVL.

V gene TRBV20-1 combines with J gene TRBJ1-1, with 8 bases lining up with TRBD1. The CDR3 runs to 11 residues. The junction had 3 bases not matched to a gene; V was cut back by 8 bases and J by 4 bases. Germline V gives CDR1 DFQATT, CDR2 SNEGSKA (reference sequence). CDR3 coding DNA: TGCAGTAGAACAGGGGGCACTGAAGCTTTCTTT. Protein sequence: CSRTGGTEAFF.

V and J are TRBV7-9 and TRBJ2-7; 9 nucleotides line up with TRBD2. J was trimmed by 0 bases and V by 5 bases; bases with no gene match: 5. The CDR3 spans 15 residues. Germline CDR1 and CDR2: SEHNR and FQNEAQ (reference sequence). As DNA, the CDR3 is TGTGCCAGCAGCCCTCGAGCGGGGGGCTCCTACGAGCAGTACTTC. Translated: CASSPRAGGSYEQYF.

This clone came up once. V usage is TRBV5-5 and J usage is TRBJ2-5, with 8 bases matching TRBD1. CDR1 SGHKS and CDR2 YYEKEE come from the germline V gene (reference sequence). The trim removed 0 bases at V and 5 bases at J, leaving 9 bases unmatched. The CDR3 has 16 residues. CDR3 residues: CASSLGWQGAGETQYF. CDR3 nucleotides: TGTGCCAGCAGCTTGGGGTGGCAGGGGGCTGGCGAGACCCAGTACTTC.

The genes are TRBV19 and TRBJ2-3; TRBD2 matches 12 bases. Trimming cost V 3 bases and J 3 bases; bases outside gene matches: 16. The CDR3 length is 20 residues. Germline V gives CDR1 LNHDA, CDR2 SQIVND (reference sequence). CDR3: CASSITPPSGRAGKTDTQYF. CDR3 coding DNA: TGTGCCAGTAGTATTACCCCACCTAGCGGGAGGGCAGGGAAGACAGATACGCAGTATTTT.